The 6 T cell receptor beta chains in this list originate from one sample, sequenced in a study of somatic mutations in cytotoxic T cells in rheumatoid arthritis. Generated by immunoSEQ multiplex PCR, the TCRdb table keeps only in-frame clones and is missing some. The sample includes 30,000 to 45,000 clones, roughly four fifths of them seen just once. The sample taken for sequencing was CD8+ T cells sorted from blood. These receptors all come from a man between 40 and 49 years old in good health.

This sequence joins TRBV27 and TRBJ2-1; the D gene is possibly TRBD1 (6 bases). V was pared by 5 bases and J by 1 base, with 15 bases between. CDR1 and CDR2 (germline): MNHEY, SMNVEV (reference sequence). CDR3 length equals 16 residues. CDR3 nucleotide sequence: TGTGCCAGCAGTATATTAACAGGGACATCCTACAATGAGCAGTTCTTC. Its protein is CASSILTGTSYNEQFF.

The chain couples TRBV28 to TRBJ2-1, with 11 nucleotides matching TRBD2. CDR3 size: 14 residues. Germline V CDR1 and CDR2: MDHEN, SYDVKM. Unmatched junction bases numbered 5, after V lost 5 bases and J lost 8 bases. The CDR3 here is CASSLSGRVDEQFF. In DNA, the CDR3 is TGTGCCAGCAGTCTTAGCGGGAGGGTCGATGAGCAGTTCTTC.

The rearrangement joins TRBV15 to TRBJ2-1; no clear D gene. Germline V gene lookup returns CDR1 LNHNV and CDR2 YYDKDF (reference sequence). V was trimmed by 0 bases and J by 9 bases, leaving 15 bases between them. This CDR3 region has 15 residues. CDR3 nucleotides: TGTGCCACCAGCAGAGATGAGGCAGTTATGGCTGAGCAGTTCTTC. Translating it yields CATSRDEAVMAEQFF.

The chain carries TRBV9 and TRBJ2-2, with unresolved D. Germline V gene lookup returns CDR1 SGDLS and CDR2 YYNGEE. V dropped 4 bases and J dropped 6 bases, with 16 bases sitting between them. CDR3 length equals 15 residues. CDR3 DNA sequence: TGTGCCAGCAGCCCCCGGGCCTTAGAGTCCGGGGAGCTGTTTTTT. Protein: CASSPRALESGELFF.

The chain recombines TRBV27 with TRBJ1-1; D perhaps matches TRBD1 (6 bases). CDR1 is MNHEY and CDR2 is SMNVEV in the germline V gene (reference sequence). Trimming left V 4 bases short and J 9 bases short, with 12 bases between. The CDR3 contains 12 residues. The CDR3 protein is CASSYGGGKAFF. The CDR3 DNA follows: TGTGCCAGCAGTTACGGAGGGGGAAAAGCTTTCTTT.

V usage is TRBV7-9 and J usage is TRBJ1-2; 8 bases map to TRBD1. Germline-derived CDR1 and CDR2 are SEHNR and FQNEAQ (reference sequence). The trim removed 5 bases at V and 7 bases at J, leaving 6 bases unmatched. The CDR3 is 13 residues long. The CDR3 spells CASSGTDRAGYTF. The DNA for the CDR3 is TGTGCCAGCAGCGGAACGGACAGGGCTGGCTACACCTTC.